This T cell receptor beta chain was captured in a study of cytomegalovirus exposure and HLA in healthy donors. The study, taken as a whole, reports: While the bulk of TCR sequences proved rare, some public TCRs turned up in many donors.

Though nominally healthy at sampling, donors likely had unrecorded immune exposures. 13 Jbeta primers and 60 Vbeta primers were used for the PCR. Clones were read by immunoSEQ multiplex PCR, and TCRdb kept only the in-frame ones, dropping some. The sample holds 250,000 or so clones, approximately 82% seen once. Germline V gene data show CDR1 as MNHNY and CDR2 as SVGAGI (reference sequence). Between the trimmed V and J ends, which lost 6 bases and 4 bases, there was a span of 18 bases. The CDR3 consists of 15 residues. With regard to this clone: Antigen: not known.

This chain links TRBV6-6 with TRBJ1-2; D uncertain. This sequence was found in a woman aged 55-75 years in good health and CMV-seropositive. Material: PBMCs. DNA for the CDR3: TGTGCCAGCAGCCCAACGATCCCTACCTCCTATGGCTACACCTTC. Its translation is CASSPTIPTSYGYTF.